The sample holds a few counts of the clone carrying this TCR beta chain. Its target is unknown. Germline CDR1 is GTSNPN and CDR2 is SVGIG (reference sequence). V was shortened by 3 bases and J by 4 bases, with 9 bases between the two germline ends. This CDR3 region has 12 residues. TCRdb processed the reads anew with MiXCR; each CDR3 protein has one entry. The sample includes about 1,600 distinct CDR3 sequences, approximately 15% seen only once; the top ten take 7.5% to 8%. The entry originates in a study of liver allograft versus peripheral blood T cells. Study information: Recipients' peripheral blood served as the comparator for T cell receptor repertoires in transplanted livers. Notes on the study in general: Liver allografts reportedly held T cell receptor repertoires unlike those in peripheral blood.

The V call is TRBV30, the J call TRBJ1-1; D not resolved. This receptor was obtained from a human patient who had a liver transplant. The graft donor may have contributed some T cells. The CDR3: CAWSRMGTEAFF. CDR3 DNA: TGTGCCTGGAGCAGGATGGGCACTGAAGCTTTCTTT. Variable domain in full (rest from reference TRBV30 and TRBJ1-1): SQTIHQWPATLVQPVGSPLSLECTVEGTSNPNLYWYRQAAGRGLQLLFYSVGIGQISSEVPQNLSASRPQDRQFILSSKKLLLSDSGFYLCAWSRMGTEAFFGQGTRLTVV.